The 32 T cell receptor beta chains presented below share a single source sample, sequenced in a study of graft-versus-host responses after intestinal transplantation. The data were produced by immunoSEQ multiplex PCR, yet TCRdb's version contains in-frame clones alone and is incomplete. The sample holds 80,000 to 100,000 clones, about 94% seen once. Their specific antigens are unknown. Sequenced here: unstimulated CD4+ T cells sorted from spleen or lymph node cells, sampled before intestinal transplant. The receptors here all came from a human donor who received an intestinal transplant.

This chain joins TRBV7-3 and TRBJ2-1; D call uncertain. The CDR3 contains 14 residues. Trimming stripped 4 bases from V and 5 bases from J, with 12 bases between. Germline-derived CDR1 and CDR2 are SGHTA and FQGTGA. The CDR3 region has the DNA TGTGCCAGCAGCTCTATCCTTGGAGACAATGAGCAGTTCTTC. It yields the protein CASSSILGDNEQFF.

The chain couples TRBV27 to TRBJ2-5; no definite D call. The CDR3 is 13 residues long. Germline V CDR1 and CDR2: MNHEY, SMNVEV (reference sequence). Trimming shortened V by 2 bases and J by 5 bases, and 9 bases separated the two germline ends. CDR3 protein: CASSLRSIETQYF. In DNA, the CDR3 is TGTGCCAGCAGTTTACGGAGTATCGAGACCCAGTACTTC.

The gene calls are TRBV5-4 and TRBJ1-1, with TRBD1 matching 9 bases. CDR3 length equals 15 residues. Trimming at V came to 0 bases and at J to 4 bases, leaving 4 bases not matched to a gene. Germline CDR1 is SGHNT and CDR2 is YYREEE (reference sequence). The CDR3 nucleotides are TGTGCCAGCAGCTTGGGGGTGACAGGGGGCACTGAAGCTTTCTTT. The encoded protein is CASSLGVTGGTEAFF.

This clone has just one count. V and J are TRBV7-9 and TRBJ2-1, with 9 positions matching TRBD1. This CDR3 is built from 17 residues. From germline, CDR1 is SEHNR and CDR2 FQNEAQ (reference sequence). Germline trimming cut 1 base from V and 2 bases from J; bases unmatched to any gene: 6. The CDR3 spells CASSLDGTGGAYNEQFF. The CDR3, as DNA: TGTGCCAGCAGCTTAGATGGCACAGGGGGCGCCTACAATGAGCAGTTCTTC.

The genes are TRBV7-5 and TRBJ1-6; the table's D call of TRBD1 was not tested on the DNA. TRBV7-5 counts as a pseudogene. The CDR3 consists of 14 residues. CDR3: CARSNRDNNSPLHF. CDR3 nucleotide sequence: TGTGCCAGAAGCAACCGGGACAATAATTCACCCCTCCACTTT.

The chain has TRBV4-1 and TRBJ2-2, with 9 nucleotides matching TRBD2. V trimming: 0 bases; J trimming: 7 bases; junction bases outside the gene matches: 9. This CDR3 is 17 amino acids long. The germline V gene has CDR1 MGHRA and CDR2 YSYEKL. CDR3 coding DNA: TGCGCCAGCAGCCAAGATACAGGCGGGAGGGCCTTCGGGGAGCTGTTTTTT. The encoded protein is CASSQDTGGRAFGELFF.

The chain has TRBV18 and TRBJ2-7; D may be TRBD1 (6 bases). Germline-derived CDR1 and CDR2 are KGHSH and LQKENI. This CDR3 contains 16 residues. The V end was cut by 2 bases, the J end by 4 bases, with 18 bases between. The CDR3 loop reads CASSPFEAGTLYEQYF. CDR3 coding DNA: TGTGCCAGCTCACCATTTGAAGCCGGGACACTTTACGAGCAGTACTTC.

CDR3: CAWTLAGDYNEQFF. CDR3 in DNA: TGTGCCTGGACACTAGCGGGAGATTACAATGAGCAGTTCTTC. V and J are TRBV30 and TRBJ2-1, with 11 bases that match TRBD2. This CDR3 comprises 14 residues. With 4 bases clipped from V and 4 bases from J, the junction kept 3 bases outside the gene matches. Germline values: CDR1 GTSNPN, CDR2 SVGIG (reference sequence).

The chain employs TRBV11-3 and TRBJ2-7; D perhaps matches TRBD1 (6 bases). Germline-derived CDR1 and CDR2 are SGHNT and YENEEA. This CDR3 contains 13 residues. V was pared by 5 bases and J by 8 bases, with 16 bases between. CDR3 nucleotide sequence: TGTGCCAGCAGCCCCGCCCGAACAGGGCAGCAGTACTTC. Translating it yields CASSPARTGQQYF.

The CDR3 region has the DNA TGTGCCATCAAGCGCGGGACAGCGGCTTTCTTT. Translating gives CAIKRGTAAFF. The chain joins TRBV10-3 to TRBJ1-1; 7 bases are shared with TRBD1. CDR1 and CDR2 (germline): ENHRY, SYGVKD. Trimming took 7 bases from V and 11 from J; bases not matched to a gene: 7. This CDR3 comprises 11 residues.

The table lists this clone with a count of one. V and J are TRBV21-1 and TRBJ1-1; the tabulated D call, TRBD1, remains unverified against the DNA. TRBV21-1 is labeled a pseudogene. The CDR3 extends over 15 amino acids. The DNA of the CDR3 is TGTGCCAGCAGCAAAGACAGGGGGAAAGACACTGAAGCTTTCTTT. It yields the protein CASSKDRGKDTEAFF.

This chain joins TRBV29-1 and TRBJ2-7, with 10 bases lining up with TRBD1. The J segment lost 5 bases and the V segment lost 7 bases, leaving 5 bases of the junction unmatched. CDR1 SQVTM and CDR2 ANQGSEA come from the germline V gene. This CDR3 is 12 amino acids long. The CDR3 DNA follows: TGCAGCGCTTTCGGACAGGGGGACGAGCAGTACTTC. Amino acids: CSAFGQGDEQYF.

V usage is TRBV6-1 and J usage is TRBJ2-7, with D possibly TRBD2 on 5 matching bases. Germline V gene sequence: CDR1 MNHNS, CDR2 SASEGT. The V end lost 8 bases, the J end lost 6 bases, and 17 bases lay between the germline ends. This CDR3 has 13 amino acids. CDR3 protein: CASRTGSPAEQYF. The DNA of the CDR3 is TGTGCCAGCCGAACGGGATCCCCGGCCGAGCAGTACTTC.

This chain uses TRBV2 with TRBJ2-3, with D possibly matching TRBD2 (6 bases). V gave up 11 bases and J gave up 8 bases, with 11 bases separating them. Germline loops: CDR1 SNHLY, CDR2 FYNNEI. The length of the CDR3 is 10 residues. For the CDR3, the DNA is TGTGCCGGGGGGACGGGTACGCAGTATTTT. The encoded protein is CAGGTGTQYF.

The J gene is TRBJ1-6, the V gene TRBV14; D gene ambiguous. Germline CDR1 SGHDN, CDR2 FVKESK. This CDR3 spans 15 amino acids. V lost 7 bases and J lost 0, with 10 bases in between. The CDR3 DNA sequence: TGTGCCAGCAAGAAAGGGAGCTCCTATAATTCACCCCTCCACTTT. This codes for CASKKGSSYNSPLHF.

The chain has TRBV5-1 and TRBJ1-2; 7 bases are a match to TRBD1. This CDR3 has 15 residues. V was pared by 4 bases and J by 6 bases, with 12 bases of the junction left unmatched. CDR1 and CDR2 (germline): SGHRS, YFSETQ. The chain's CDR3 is CASSMGQPNPNGYTF. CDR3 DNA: TGCGCCAGCAGCATGGGACAGCCCAACCCCAATGGCTACACCTTC.

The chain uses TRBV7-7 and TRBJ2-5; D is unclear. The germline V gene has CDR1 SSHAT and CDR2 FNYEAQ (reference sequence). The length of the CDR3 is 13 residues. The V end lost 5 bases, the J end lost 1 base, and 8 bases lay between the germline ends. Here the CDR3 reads CASSPGFQETQYF. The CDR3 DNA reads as TGTGCCAGCAGCCCCGGGTTCCAAGAGACCCAGTACTTC.

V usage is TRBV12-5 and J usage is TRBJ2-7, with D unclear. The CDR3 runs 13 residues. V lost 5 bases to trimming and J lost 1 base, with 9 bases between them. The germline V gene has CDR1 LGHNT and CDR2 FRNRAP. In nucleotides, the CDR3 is TGTGCTAGTGGTCCTAGGAGTTCCTACGAGCAGTACTTC. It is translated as CASGPRSSYEQYF.

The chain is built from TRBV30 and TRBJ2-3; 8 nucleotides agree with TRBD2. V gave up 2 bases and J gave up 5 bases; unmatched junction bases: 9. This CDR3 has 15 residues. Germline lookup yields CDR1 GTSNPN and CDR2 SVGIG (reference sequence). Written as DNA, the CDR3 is TGTGCCTGGAGTTTCCCGGGGGGGCGCCGAGATACGCAGTATTTT. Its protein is CAWSFPGGRRDTQYF.

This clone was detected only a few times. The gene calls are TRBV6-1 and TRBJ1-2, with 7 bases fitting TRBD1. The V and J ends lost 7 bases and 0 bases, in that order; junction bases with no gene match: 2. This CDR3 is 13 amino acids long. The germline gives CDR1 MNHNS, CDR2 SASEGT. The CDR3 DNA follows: TGTGCCAGCAACAGGGGACCTAACTATGGCTACACCTTC. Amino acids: CASNRGPNYGYTF.

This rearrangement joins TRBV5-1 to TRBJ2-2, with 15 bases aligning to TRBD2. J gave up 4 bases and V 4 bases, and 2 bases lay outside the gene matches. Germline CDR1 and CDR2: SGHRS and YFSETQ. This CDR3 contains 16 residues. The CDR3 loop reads CASSGLAGGGTGELFF. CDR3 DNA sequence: TGCGCCAGCAGCGGACTAGCGGGAGGGGGCACCGGGGAGCTGTTTTTT. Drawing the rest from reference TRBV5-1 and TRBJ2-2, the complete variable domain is KAGVTQTPRYLIKTRGQQVTLSCSPISGHRSVSWYQQTPGQGLQFLFEYFSETQRNKGNFPGRFSGRQFSNSRSEMNVSTLELGDSALYLCASSGLAGGGTGELFFGEGSRLTVL.

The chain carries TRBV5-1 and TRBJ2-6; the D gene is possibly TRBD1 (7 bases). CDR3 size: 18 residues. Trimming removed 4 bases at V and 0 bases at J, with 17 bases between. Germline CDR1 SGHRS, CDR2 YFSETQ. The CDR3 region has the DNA TGCGCCAGCAGCCCCGCGGGACAGTGGGACTCTGGGGCCAACGTCCTGACTTTC. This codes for CASSPAGQWDSGANVLTF.

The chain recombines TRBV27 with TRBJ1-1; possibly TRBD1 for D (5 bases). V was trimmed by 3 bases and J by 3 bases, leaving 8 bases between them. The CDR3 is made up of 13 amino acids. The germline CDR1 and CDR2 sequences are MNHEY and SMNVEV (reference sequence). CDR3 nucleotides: TGTGCCAGCAGTTTTACGGGGGACACTGAAGCTTTCTTT. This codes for CASSFTGDTEAFF.

The CDR3 here is CASSEYRGSFSNTEAFF. In DNA, the CDR3 is TGTGCCAGCAGTGAATACAGGGGATCTTTCTCGAACACTGAAGCTTTCTTT. The rearrangement uses TRBV2 and TRBJ1-1; the match to TRBD1 covers 7 bases. Losses at the gene ends were 2 bases for V and 1 base for J; bases not matched to a gene: 10. Germline V gives CDR1 SNHLY, CDR2 FYNNEI. The CDR3 loop spans 17 amino acids.

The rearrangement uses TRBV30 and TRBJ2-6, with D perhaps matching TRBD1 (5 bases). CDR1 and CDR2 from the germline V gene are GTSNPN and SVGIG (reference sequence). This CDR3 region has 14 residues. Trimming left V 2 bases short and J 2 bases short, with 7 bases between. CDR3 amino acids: CAWSRRAGANVLTF. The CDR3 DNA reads TGTGCCTGGAGTCGCAGGGCTGGGGCCAACGTCCTGACTTTC.

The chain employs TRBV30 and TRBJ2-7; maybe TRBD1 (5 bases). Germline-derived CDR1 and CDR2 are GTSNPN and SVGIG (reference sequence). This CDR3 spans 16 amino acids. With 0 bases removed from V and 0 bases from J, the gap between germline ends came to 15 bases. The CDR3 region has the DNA TGTGCCTGGAGTGTACTGGGGCCGTTCGGCTCCTACGAGCAGTACTTC. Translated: CAWSVLGPFGSYEQYF.

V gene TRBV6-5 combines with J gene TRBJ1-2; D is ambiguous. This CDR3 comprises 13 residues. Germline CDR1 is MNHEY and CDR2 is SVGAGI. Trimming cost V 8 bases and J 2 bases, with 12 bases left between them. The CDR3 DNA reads TGTGCCAGCCGGAATCAACAGAACTATGGCTACACCTTC. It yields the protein CASRNQQNYGYTF.

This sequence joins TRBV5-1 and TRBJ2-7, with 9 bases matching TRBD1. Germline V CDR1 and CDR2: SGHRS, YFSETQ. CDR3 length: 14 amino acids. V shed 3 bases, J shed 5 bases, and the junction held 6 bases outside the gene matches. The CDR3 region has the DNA TGCGCCAGCAGCTCGCGGGACAGGGACGACGAGCAGTACTTC. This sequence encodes CASSSRDRDDEQYF.

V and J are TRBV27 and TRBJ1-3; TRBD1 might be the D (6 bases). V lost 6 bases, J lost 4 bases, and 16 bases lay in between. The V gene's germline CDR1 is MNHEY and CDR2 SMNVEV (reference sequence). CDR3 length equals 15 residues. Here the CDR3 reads CASSQGLGRGNTIYF. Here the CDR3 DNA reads TGTGCCAGCAGCCAGGGGTTAGGGCGAGGAAACACCATATATTTT.

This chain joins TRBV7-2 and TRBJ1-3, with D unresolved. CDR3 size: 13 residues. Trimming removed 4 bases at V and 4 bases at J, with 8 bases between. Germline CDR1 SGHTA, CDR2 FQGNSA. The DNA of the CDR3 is TGTGCCAGCAGCTACGACTTCGGAAACACCATATATTTT. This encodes CASSYDFGNTIYF.

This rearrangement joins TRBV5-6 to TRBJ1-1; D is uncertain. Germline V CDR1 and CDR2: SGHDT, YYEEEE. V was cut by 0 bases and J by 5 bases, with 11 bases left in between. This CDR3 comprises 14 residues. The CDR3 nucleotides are TGTGCCAGCAGCTTGGTTGTCCGGGGTACTGAAGCTTTCTTT. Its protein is CASSLVVRGTEAFF. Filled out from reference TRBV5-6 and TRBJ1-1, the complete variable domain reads DAGVTQSPTHLIKTRGQQVTLRCSPKSGHDTVSWYQQALGQGPQFIFQYYEEEERQRGNFPDRFSGHQFPNYSSELNVNALLLGDSALYLCASSLVVRGTEAFFGQGTRLTVV.

CDR3 residues: CASSLAVVVPGETGELFF. CDR3 sequence (DNA): TGCGCCAGCAGCTTGGCCGTGGTGGTCCCGGGGGAGACCGGGGAGCTGTTTTTT. The rearrangement joins TRBV5-1 to TRBJ2-2, with D possibly TRBD2 on 6 matching bases. The germline V gene encodes CDR1 SGHRS and CDR2 YFSETQ. Trimming left V 0 bases short and J 5 bases short, with 20 bases between. This CDR3 is 18 amino acids long.